This TCR beta chain was profiled in a study of response to subunit inactivated influenza vaccine. TCRdb redid the calling of the RT-PCR reads with MiXCR, one entry per CDR3 protein. The sample shows about 570,000 distinct CDR3 sequences, roughly 10% of them seen only once. This clonotype occurred a few times. The V gene lost 3 bases and the J gene lost 4 bases, with 12 bases spanning the gap. CDR1 and CDR2 (germline): ENHRY, SYGVKD. The CDR3 has 14 amino acids. The sample was also reused in another study, on T cells expressing NK-cell markers. From that report: Scientists made TCR beta cDNA using 5'RACE template switching with UMIs.

The rearrangement links TRBV10-3 to TRBJ2-5; D possibly matches TRBD1 or TRBD2 (6 bases each). The clonotype comes from a man in his fifties who received an inactivated influenza vaccine. This sample comprised PBMCs from blood, obtained on the day of vaccination. CDR3 sequence: CAISDGGVGETQYF. CDR3 DNA sequence: TGTGCCATCAGTGACGGGGGCGTGGGAGAGACCCAGTACTTC.